Listed below are T cell receptor beta chains from one sample, sequenced in a study of cytomegalovirus exposure and HLA in healthy donors. The method was immunoSEQ multiplex PCR; TCRdb's version includes in-frame clones alone and lacks a portion of them. Of fewer than 200,000 clones in the sample, 85% were seen once. Sequencing was carried out using PBMCs. Receptors were obtained from a man aged 18 to 30 in good health and CMV-seropositive. Each CDR3 is given with its conserved first and last residue. Not all rows give a size; the values are once, few, many and, for expanded clones, a class.

j_gene: TRBJ2-2
v_gene: TRBV9
abundance: once
CDR3aa: CASSVVPYTGELFF

j_gene: TRBJ2-7
v_gene: TRBV7-9
abundance: .
CDR3aa: CASSPQGTYEQYF

j_gene: TRBJ2-7
v_gene: TRBV7-9
abundance: .
CDR3aa: CASSLGGSGSLYEQYF

j_gene: TRBJ2-7
v_gene: TRBV28
abundance: .
CDR3aa: CASSPYRGRDEQYF

j_gene: TRBJ1-6
v_gene: TRBV5-1
abundance: few
CDR3aa: CASSTGDLGSPLHF

j_gene: TRBJ2-5
v_gene: TRBV4-2
abundance: .
CDR3aa: CASSQVSSGGETQYF

j_gene: TRBJ2-5
v_gene: TRBV5-6
abundance: .
CDR3aa: CASSLEQNQETQYF

j_gene: TRBJ1-1
v_gene: TRBV5-1
abundance: .
CDR3aa: CASSAFQGSDTEAFF

j_gene: TRBJ2-7
v_gene: TRBV6-1
abundance: .
CDR3aa: CASSGGTLTLSYEQYF

j_gene: TRBJ2-7
v_gene: TRBV19
abundance: .
CDR3aa: CASSIARGLAYEQYF

j_gene: TRBJ1-1
v_gene: TRBV11-3
abundance: .
CDR3aa: CASTLGQTWRGTEAFF

j_gene: TRBJ2-7
v_gene: TRBV7-2
abundance: .
CDR3aa: CASSLAGTSGGSAYEQYF

j_gene: TRBJ2-7
v_gene: TRBV10-3
abundance: .
CDR3aa: CATSPGTGLSYEQYF

j_gene: TRBJ1-1
v_gene: TRBV6-5
abundance: once
CDR3aa: CASSYRTQNTEAFF

j_gene: TRBJ2-3
v_gene: TRBV5-1
abundance: .
CDR3aa: CASSLGGPGDTQYF

j_gene: TRBJ2-7
v_gene: TRBV21-1
abundance: .
CDR3aa: CASSIRDRRNLSSYEQYF

j_gene: TRBJ2-5
v_gene: TRBV5-5
abundance: .
CDR3aa: CASSPGLAGNQETQYF

j_gene: TRBJ2-2
v_gene: TRBV4-1
abundance: .
CDR3aa: CASSSQGLENTGELFF

j_gene: TRBJ2-5
v_gene: TRBV12-5
abundance: .
CDR3aa: CASGLGAETQYF

j_gene: TRBJ2-1
v_gene: TRBV2
abundance: .
CDR3aa: CASSRTTSGGFNEQFF

j_gene: TRBJ2-1
v_gene: TRBV5-6
abundance: .
CDR3aa: CASSLALAGRNEQFF

j_gene: TRBJ2-4
v_gene: TRBV6-5
abundance: .
CDR3aa: CASSQAGAKNIQYF

j_gene: TRBJ2-7
v_gene: TRBV11-2
abundance: .
CDR3aa: CASSLGAGYEQYF

j_gene: TRBJ2-2
v_gene: TRBV7-7
abundance: .
CDR3aa: CASSFSSGLNTGELFF

j_gene: TRBJ2-1
v_gene: TRBV29-1
abundance: .
CDR3aa: CSVLSSGGAGEQFF

j_gene: TRBJ1-2
v_gene: TRBV18
abundance: few
CDR3aa: CASSPGQDYGYTF

j_gene: TRBJ2-5
v_gene: TRBV5-6
abundance: .
CDR3aa: CASSLYGTPRGQETQYF

j_gene: TRBJ1-1
v_gene: TRBV7-9
abundance: .
CDR3aa: CASSHPGQEAFF

j_gene: TRBJ2-5
v_gene: TRBV7-2
abundance: .
CDR3aa: CASSLAGMGASETQYF

j_gene: TRBJ1-2
v_gene: TRBV4-2
abundance: .
CDR3aa: CASSQAWYEGYTF

j_gene: TRBJ2-1
v_gene: TRBV7-2
abundance: .
CDR3aa: CASSLRVGGNEQFF

j_gene: TRBJ2-2
v_gene: TRBV9
abundance: .
CDR3aa: CASSAIVATGELFF

j_gene: TRBJ2-1
v_gene: TRBV2
abundance: .
CDR3aa: CASSVQGSYNEQFF

j_gene: TRBJ1-2
v_gene: TRBV5-6
abundance: .
CDR3aa: CASSLTGSFYGYTF

j_gene: TRBJ2-2
v_gene: TRBV7-2
abundance: .
CDR3aa: CAQPGQGAIGSNTGELFF

j_gene: TRBJ2-5
v_gene: TRBV2
abundance: .
CDR3aa: CASSAIRTGEETQYF

j_gene: TRBJ1-1
v_gene: TRBV5-1
abundance: .
CDR3aa: CASSGLTGVMNTEAFF